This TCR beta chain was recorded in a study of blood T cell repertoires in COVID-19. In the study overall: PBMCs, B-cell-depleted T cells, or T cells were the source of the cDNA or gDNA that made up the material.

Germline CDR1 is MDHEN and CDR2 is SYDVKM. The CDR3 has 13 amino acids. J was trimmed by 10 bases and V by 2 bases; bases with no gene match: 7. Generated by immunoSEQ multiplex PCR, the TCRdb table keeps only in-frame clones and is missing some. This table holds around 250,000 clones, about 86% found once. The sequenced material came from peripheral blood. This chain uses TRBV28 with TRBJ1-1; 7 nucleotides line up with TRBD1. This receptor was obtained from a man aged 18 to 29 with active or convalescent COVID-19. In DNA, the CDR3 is TGTGCCAGCAGTTTACTTGGGACAGTTTCAGCTTTCTTT. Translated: CASSLLGTVSAFF.